This entry features one T cell receptor beta chain sequence. The target of this receptor is not known. Base qualities are not provided; no much larger clone lies one nucleotide away. These data originate in a study of blood T cell repertoires in COVID-19 (dated by TCRdb to the early 2020s). About the full investigation: Collaborator samples came from the United States, Italy and Spain and covered acute and convalescent phases of COVID-19. The prospective study material was composed of cDNA or gDNA derived from T cells, B-cell-depleted T cells, or PBMCs. Subjects who had been exposed to COVID-19, were actively infected with it, or had recovered from it provided the deeply sampled blood TCRbeta repertoires that made up the dataset. The repertoires were made available in a free public database intended to serve as a resource for research on the immune response to SARS-CoV-2. Samples were obtained from the ongoing ImmuneRACE study (first 160 participants) and from roughly 1,300 subjects provided by 6 global collaborators. A de-identified subject ID, COVID-19 status, age in years and sex were almost always included in the sample metadata. Where available, HLA class I and class II types were obtained from metadata supplied by the sample provider rather than from assay-based typing.

TCRbeta CDR3 regions were amplified from genomic DNA by means of the immunoSEQ Assay, a bias-controlled multiplex PCR. Processing in the source paper ran as follows. Within the assay, amplification of reference gene primers was used to estimate how many nucleated cells each sample contained. To quantify the absolute abundance of each unique TCRbeta CDR3 rearrangement, sequence reads were collapsed and filtered. For each sample, productive Simpson clonality was calculated by taking the square root of Simpson's diversity index across productive rearrangements. TCRdb holds this immuneACCESS table with in-frame rearrangements only. Some clones are missing; in checked studies, unresolved V genes explain under half, and the rest has no known cause. That table furnishes V, J and clone size, whereas the DNA furnished D and trimming. The sample data list fewer than 250,000 clones, and roughly 89% of these were observed just once. Around 6.5% of the sample comes from the top ten.

The research as a whole found: The quantity of clinical and demographic metadata differed by source and by participant and was supplied without curation.

V is shortened by 2 bases, J by 8 bases, and the region joining them spans 12 bases. Counted from cysteine to phenylalanine, this CDR3 has 13 amino acids. CDR3 DNA is the only sequence kept; it has 39 bases, read in frame from the first base. CDR1 and CDR2 are read off the germline V gene (reference sequence) as MNHEY and SMNVEV. Samples from volunteer blood donors who had recovered from COVID-19 were contributed by a second Seattle source. Each collaborating institution followed its own protocols to collect whole blood in K2EDTA tubes. For TCRbeta analysis, collaborator samples were shipped as frozen whole blood, as isolated PBMCs, or as DNA extracted from either sample type.

The sequencing sample was made of peripheral blood. This TCR was sampled from a man aged 60 to 69 who had recovered from COVID-19. The chain is encoded by TRBV27 joined to TRBJ1-2, with the D gene call left open. CDR3 reads: CASSLEPKTGYTF. The base sequence is TGTGCCAGCAGTTTAGAGCCGAAAACGGGCTACACCTTC.